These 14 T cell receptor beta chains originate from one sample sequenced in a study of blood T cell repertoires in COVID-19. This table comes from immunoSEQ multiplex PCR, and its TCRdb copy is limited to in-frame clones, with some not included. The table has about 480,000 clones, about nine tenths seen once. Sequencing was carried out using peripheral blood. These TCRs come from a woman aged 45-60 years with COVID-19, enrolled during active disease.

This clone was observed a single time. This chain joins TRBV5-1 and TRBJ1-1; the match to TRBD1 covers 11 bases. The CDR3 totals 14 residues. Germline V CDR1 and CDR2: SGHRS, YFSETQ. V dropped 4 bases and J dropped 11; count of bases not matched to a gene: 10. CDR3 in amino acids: CASSAGQGALGAFF. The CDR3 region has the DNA TGCGCCAGCAGCGCCGGACAGGGGGCTCTAGGCGCTTTCTTT.

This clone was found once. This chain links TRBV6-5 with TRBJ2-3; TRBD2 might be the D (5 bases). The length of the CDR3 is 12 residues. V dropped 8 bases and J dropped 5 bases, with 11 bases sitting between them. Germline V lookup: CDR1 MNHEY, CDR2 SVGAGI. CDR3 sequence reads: CASDRLQDTQYF. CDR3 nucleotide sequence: TGTGCCAGCGACCGACTACAAGATACGCAGTATTTT.

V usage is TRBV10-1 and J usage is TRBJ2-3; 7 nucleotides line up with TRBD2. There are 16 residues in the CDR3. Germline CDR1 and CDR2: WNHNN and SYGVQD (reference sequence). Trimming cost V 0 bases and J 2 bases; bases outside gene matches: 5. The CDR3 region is CASSESGGGYTDTQYF. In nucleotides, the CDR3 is TGCGCCAGCAGTGAGTCTGGGGGGGGGTACACAGATACGCAGTATTTT.

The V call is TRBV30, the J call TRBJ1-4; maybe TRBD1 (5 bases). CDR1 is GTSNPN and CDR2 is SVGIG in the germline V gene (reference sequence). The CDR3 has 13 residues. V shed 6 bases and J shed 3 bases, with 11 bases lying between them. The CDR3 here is CACKGLANEKLFF. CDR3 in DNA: TGTGCCTGTAAGGGGCTGGCTAATGAAAAACTGTTTTTT.

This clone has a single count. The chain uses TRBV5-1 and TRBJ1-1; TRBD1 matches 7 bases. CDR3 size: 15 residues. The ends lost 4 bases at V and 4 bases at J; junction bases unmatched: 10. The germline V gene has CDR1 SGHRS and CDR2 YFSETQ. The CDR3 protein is CASSVSTGMITEAFF. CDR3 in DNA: TGCGCCAGCAGCGTGTCGACAGGGATGATCACTGAAGCTTTCTTT.

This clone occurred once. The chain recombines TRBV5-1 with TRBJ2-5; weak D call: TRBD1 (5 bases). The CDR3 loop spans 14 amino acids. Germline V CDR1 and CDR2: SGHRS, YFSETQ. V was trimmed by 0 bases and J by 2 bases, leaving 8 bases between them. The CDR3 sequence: CASSLGQQQETQYF. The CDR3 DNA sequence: TGCGCCAGCAGCTTGGGACAGCAACAAGAGACCCAGTACTTC.

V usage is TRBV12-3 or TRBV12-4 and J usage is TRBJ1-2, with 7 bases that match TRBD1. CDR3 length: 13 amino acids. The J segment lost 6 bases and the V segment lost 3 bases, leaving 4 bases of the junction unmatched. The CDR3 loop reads CASSFGGGNGYTF. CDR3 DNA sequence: TGTGCCAGCAGTTTTGGAGGGGGCAATGGCTACACCTTC.

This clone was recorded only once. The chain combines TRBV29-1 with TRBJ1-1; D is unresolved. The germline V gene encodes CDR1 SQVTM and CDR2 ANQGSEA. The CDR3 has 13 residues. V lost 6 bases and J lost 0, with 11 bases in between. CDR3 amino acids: CSVVRHLNTEAFF. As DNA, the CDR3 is TGCAGCGTGGTACGACACCTGAACACTGAAGCTTTCTTT.

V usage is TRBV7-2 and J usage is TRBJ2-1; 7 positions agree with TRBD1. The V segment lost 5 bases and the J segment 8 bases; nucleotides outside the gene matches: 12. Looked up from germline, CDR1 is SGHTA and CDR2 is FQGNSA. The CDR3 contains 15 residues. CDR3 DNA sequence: TGTGCCAGCAGCCCAATAGGACAGGTCAACGATGAGCAGTTCTTC. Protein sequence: CASSPIGQVNDEQFF.

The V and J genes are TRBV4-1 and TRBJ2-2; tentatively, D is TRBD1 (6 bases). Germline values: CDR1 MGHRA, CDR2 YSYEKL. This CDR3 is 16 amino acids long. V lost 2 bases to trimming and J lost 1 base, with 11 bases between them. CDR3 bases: TGCGCCAGCAGCCAACTTACAGGGAGGAACACCGGGGAGCTGTTTTTT. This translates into CASSQLTGRNTGELFF.

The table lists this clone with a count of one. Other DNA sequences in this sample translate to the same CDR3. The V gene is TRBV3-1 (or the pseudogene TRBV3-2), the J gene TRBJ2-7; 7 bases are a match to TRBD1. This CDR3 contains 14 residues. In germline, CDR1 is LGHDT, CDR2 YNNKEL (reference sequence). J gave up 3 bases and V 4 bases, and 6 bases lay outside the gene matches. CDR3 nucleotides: TGTGCCAGCAGCCCGAGACAGGGCGGCTACGAGCAGTACTTC. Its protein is CASSPRQGGYEQYF.

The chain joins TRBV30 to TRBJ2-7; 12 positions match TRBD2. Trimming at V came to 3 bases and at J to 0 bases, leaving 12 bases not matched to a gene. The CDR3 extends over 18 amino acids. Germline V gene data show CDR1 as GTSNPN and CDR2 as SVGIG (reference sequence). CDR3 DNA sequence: TGTGCCTGGAGGGGTCTGCCTAGCGGGGGGGACAGCTCCTACGAGCAGTACTTC. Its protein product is CAWRGLPSGGDSSYEQYF.

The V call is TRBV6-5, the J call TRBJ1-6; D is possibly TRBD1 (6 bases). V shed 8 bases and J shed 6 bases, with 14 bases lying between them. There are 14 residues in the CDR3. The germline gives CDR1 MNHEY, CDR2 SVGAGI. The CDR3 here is CASGGAGLNSPLHF. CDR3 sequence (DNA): TGTGCCAGCGGGGGCGCAGGCCTTAATTCACCCCTCCACTTT.

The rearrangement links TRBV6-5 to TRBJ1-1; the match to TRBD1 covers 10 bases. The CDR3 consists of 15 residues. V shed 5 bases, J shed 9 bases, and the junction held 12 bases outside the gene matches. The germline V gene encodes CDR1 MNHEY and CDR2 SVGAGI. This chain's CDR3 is CASSPLGTGVTQAFF. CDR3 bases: TGTGCCAGCAGTCCACTCGGGACAGGGGTAACTCAAGCTTTCTTT.